This T cell receptor (beta chain) was captured in a study of vaccination effects on CD4 cells after COVID-19. Study-wide results and limits: Vaccine- and infection-induced clones showed marked clonal contraction late following vaccination.

CD4+ T cells specific for antigen were expanded with viral peptide pools by the ViraFEST assay before sequencing. A 10-day culture period preceded the isolation of CD4+ T cells. Vaccine recipients, nucleocapsid antibody negative, had no prior SARS-CoV-2 infection. Germline V gives CDR1 MNHEY, CDR2 SVGAGI. The V and J ends lost 0 bases and 10 bases respectively, with 13 bases between them. This CDR3 is 15 amino acids long. About this clone itself: The target antigen is unknown.

Sequenced by immunoSEQ multiplex PCR; TCRdb stores in-frame clones only, minus some. The data hold more than 40,000 clones, with roughly four fifths observed a single time. This material consisted of CD4+ T cells from PBMCs cultured with SARS-CoV-2 spike peptides, taken before COVID-19 vaccination. This chain joins TRBV6-5 and TRBJ1-6; possibly TRBD1 for D (6 bases). The sequence derives from a human donor who received a COVID-19 vaccine. CDR3 sequence: CASSYSETGLSPLHF. The CDR3, as DNA: TGTGCCAGCAGTTACTCCGAGACAGGATTATCACCCCTCCACTTT.